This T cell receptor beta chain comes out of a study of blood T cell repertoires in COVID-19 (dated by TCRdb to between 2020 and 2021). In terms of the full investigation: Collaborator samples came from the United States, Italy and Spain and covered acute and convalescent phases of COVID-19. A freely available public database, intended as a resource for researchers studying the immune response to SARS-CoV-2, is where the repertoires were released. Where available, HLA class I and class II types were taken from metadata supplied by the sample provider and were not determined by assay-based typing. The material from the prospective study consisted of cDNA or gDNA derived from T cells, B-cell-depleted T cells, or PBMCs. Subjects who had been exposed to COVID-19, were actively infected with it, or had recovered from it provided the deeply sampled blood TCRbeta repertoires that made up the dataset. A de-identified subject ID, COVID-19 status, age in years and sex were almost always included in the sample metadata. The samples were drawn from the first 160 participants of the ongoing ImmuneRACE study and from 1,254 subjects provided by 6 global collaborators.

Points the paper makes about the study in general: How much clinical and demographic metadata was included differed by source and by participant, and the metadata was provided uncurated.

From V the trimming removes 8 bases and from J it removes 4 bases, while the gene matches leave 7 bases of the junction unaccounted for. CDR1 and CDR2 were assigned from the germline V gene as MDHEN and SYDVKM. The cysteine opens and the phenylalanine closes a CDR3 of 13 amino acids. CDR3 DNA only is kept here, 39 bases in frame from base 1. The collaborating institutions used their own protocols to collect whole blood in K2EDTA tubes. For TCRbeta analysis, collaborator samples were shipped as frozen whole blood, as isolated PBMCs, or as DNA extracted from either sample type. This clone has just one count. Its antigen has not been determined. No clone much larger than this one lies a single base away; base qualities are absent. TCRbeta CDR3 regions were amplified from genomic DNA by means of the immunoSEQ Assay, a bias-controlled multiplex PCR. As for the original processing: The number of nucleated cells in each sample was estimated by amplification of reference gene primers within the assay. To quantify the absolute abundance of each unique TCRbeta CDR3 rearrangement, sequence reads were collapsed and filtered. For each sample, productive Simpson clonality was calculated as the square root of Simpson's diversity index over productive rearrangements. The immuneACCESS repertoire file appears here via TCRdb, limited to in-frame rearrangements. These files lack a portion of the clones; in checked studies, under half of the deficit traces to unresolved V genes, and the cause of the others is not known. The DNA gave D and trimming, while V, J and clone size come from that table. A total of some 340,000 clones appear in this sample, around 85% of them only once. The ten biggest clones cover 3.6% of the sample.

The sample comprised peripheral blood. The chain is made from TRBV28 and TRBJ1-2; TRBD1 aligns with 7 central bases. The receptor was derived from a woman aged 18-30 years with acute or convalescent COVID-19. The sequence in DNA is TGTGCCAGCGGTTCCGGACAGGTCTATGGCTACACCTTC. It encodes CASGSGQVYGYTF.